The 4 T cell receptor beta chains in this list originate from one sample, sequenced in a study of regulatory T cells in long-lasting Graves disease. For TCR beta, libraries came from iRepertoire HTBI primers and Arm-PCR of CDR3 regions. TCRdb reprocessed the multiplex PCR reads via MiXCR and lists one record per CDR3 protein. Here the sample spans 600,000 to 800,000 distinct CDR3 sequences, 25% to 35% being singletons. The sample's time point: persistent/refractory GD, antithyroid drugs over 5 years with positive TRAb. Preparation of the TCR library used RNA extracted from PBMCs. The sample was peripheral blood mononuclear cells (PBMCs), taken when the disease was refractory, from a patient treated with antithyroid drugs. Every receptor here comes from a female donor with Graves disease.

CDR3 loop: CSVEPADATEAFF. DNA of the CDR3: TGCAGCGTTGAACCGGCTGATGCCACTGAAGCTTTCTTT. The V gene is TRBV29-1, the J gene TRBJ1-1; no reliable D call. The germline V and J ends were trimmed by 2 bases and 4 bases, with 11 bases remaining between them. The CDR3 totals 13 residues. From germline, CDR1 is SQVTM and CDR2 ANQGSEA.

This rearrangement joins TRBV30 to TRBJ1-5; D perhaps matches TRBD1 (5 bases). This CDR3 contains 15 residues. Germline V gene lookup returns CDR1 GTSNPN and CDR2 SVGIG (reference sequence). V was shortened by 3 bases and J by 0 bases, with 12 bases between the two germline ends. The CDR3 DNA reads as TGTGCCTGGAGCCTGGGAACAGGTAGCAATCAGCCCCAGCATTTT. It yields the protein CAWSLGTGSNQPQHF. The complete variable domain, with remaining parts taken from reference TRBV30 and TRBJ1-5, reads SQTIHQWPATLVQPVGSPLSLECTVEGTSNPNLYWYRQAAGRGLQLLFYSVGIGQISSEVPQNLSASRPQDRQFILSSKKLLLSDSGFYLCAWSLGTGSNQPQHFGDGTRLSIL.

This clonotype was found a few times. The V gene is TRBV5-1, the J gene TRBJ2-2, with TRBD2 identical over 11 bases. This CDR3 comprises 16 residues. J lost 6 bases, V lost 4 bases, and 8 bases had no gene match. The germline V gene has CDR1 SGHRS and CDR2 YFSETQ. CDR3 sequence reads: CASSITSGSFAGELFF. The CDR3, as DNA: TGCGCCAGCAGCATAACTAGCGGGAGCTTCGCCGGGGAGCTGTTTTTT.

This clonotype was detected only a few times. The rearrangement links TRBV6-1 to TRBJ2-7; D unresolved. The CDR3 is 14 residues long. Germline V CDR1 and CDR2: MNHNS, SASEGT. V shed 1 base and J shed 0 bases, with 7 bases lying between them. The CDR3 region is CASSEVGGSYEQYF. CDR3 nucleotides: TGTGCCAGCAGTGAAGTAGGTGGCTCCTACGAGCAGTACTTC.